Included here is one TCR beta chain sequence, with context. This entry belongs to a study of T cell changes during pregnancy in multiple sclerosis. Germline values: CDR1 MGHDK, CDR2 SYGVNS. V shed 4 bases and J shed 0 bases, with 18 bases lying between them. This CDR3 has 17 residues. The data were produced by immunoSEQ multiplex PCR, yet TCRdb's version contains in-frame clones alone and is incomplete. There are 45,000 to 55,000 clones in the sample; around 92% occur only once, and 0.15% to 0.2% lies in the top ten. The clonotype was recovered from a female donor in good health, enrolled as a control in a pregnancy study. The specimen comprised CD4+ T cells from peripheral blood mononuclear cells, sampled after pregnancy. The chain has TRBV25-1 and TRBJ2-5; tentatively, D is TRBD2 (7 bases). DNA of the CDR3: TGTGCCAGCAGTGCGGGTGGGGGGGGCCCGTACCAAGAGACCCAGTACTTC. Amino acids: CASSAGGGGPYQETQYF.